The rows below give T cell receptor beta chains drawn from one sample of a study of cytomegalovirus exposure and HLA in healthy donors. Sequenced by immunoSEQ multiplex PCR; TCRdb stores in-frame clones only, minus some. In the table there are 200,000 or so clones, roughly 84% of which are singletons. Sequencing used PBMCs. The receptors originated from a boy younger than 18 in good health and CMV-seronegative. Both conserved end residues are part of each CDR3. Each record gives: clone size, D gene, J gene, V gene, CDR3 length, CDR3 DNA, CDR3 protein. The D gene is left open where the match is weak. Expanded clones are given a class, and other clones once, few, many or no size at all.

NA | NA | TRBJ2-7 | TRBV7-9 | 14 | TGTTCCAGCAGCTTTCAGGGAATCGCCTACGAGCAGTACTTC | CSSSFQGIAYEQYF
NA | NA | TRBJ1-2 | TRBV6-5 | 14 | TGTGCCAGCAGTTATTTGGGAGGGGGGGGTGGCTACACCTTC | CASSYLGGGGGYTF
NA | NA | TRBJ1-5 | TRBV28 | 16 | TGTGCCAGCAGTTTATCGGAGTGGGGCGGCAATCAGCCCCAGCATTTT | CASSLSEWGGNQPQHF
NA | NA | TRBJ1-4 | TRBV14 | 13 | TGTGCCAGCAGCCAGTGGGGGGGCGGAAAACTGTTTTTT | CASSQWGGGKLFF
NA | TRBD2 | TRBJ2-7 | TRBV6-1 | 12 | TGTGCCAGCAGAGCGGGATCCTACGAGCAGTACTTC | CASRAGSYEQYF
NA | TRBD2 | TRBJ2-7 | TRBV10-2 | 17 | TGCGCCAGCAGTGAGTCCGCTAGACTAGCGGGATCCTACGAGCAGTACTTC | CASSESARLAGSYEQYF
NA | NA | TRBJ2-7 | TRBV7-2 | 12 | TGTGCCAGCAGCCTGGACAGTCACGAGCAGTACTTC | CASSLDSHEQYF
NA | TRBD1 | TRBJ2-2 | TRBV30 | 15 | TGTGCCGGAAAACAGGGGGGCGTTCTCGCCGGGGAGCTGTTTTTT | CAGKQGGVLAGELFF
NA | NA | TRBJ2-7 | TRBV28 | 12 | TGTGCCAGCAGTGGGACTGCCGACGAGCAGTACTTC | CASSGTADEQYF
NA | NA | TRBJ2-7 | TRBV29-1 | 11 | TGCAGAAGAAATAGGGGGTACGAGCAGTACTTC | CRRNRGYEQYF
NA | NA | TRBJ2-7 | TRBV28 | 14 | TGTGCCAGCAGTTTGACCATTAGCGGCTACGAGCAGTACTTC | CASSLTISGYEQYF
NA | TRBD2 | TRBJ2-5 | TRBV5-1 | 16 | TGCGCCAGCAGCTTAACTAGCGGGGTCCCGCAAGAGACCCAGTACTTC | CASSLTSGVPQETQYF
NA | TRBD1 | TRBJ1-2 | TRBV11-1 | 16 | TGTGCCAGCAGCTCCTCCGGGACAGGGGTCCCCTATGGCTACACCTTC | CASSSSGTGVPYGYTF
few | NA | TRBJ1-1 | TRBV6-1 | 15 | TGTGCCAGCAGTGAACCGCGGACACCGAACACTGAAGCTTTCTTT | CASSEPRTPNTEAFF
NA | TRBD2 | TRBJ2-7 | TRBV10-3 | 15 | TGTGCCATCAGTGGGGGGACTAGCGGGACCTACGAGCAGTACTTC | CAISGGTSGTYEQYF
NA | TRBD2 | TRBJ2-7 | TRBV9 | 15 | TGTGCCAGCAGCGTAGCTTCGGGGGGGGCTCTTCCCCAGTACTTC | CASSVASGGALPQYF
NA | TRBD1 | TRBJ1-3 | TRBV11-2 | 19 | TGTGCCAGCAGCCTGGGGACAGCCAAACTATCAGCCTCTGGAAACACCATATATTTT | CASSLGTAKLSASGNTIYF
NA | TRBD1 | TRBJ2-2 | TRBV7-9 | 16 | TGTGCCAGCAGCTCATGGACAGGAAAAAACACCGGGGAGCTGTTTTTT | CASSSWTGKNTGELFF
NA | NA | TRBJ1-1 | TRBV7-8 | 15 | TGTGCCAGCAGCTTCTCAACCCAGGGGAACACTGAAGCTTTCTTT | CASSFSTQGNTEAFF
NA | NA | TRBJ1-1 | TRBV4-1 | 16 | TGCGCCAGCAGCCAAGATATAAGGGGCCGGAACACTGAAGCTTTCTTT | CASSQDIRGRNTEAFF
NA | TRBD1 | TRBJ1-5 | TRBV18 | 15 | TGTGCCAGCTCCCAGGGGGGAGTAGGGGATCAGCCCCAGCATTTT | CASSQGGVGDQPQHF
NA | NA | TRBJ1-1 | TRBV7-8 | 14 | TGTGCCAGCATCGGTCCGACTTTCAACACTGAAGCTTTCTTT | CASIGPTFNTEAFF